The TCR beta chain under discussion was sequenced for a study of shared clonotypes between healthy human individuals. V was cut by 0 bases and J by 6 bases, with 18 bases left in between. The CDR3 is 17 residues long. Germline values: CDR1 SGHVS, CDR2 FQNEAQ. Assay: immunoSEQ multiplex PCR; the TCRdb copy retains only in-frame clones and omits some. The data hold 500,000 to 700,000 clones, with approximately 96% observed a single time. The table lists this clone with a count of one. Naive CD8 populations comprised CD45RO-negative cells positively selected for CCR7, excluding terminally differentiated effector memory CD45RA+ cells.

Sequenced material: naive CD8+ T cells sorted from blood. The chain joins TRBV7-8 to TRBJ1-5, with D possibly matching TRBD1 (6 bases). The TCR was taken from a woman aged 25 to 45 in good health. CDR3 sequence reads: CASSLAVGRSGAQPQHF. The CDR3 region has the DNA TGTGCCAGCAGCTTAGCTGTCGGCAGATCAGGGGCTCAGCCCCAGCATTTT.